A selection of T cell receptor beta chains follows, all from one sample in a study of T cells in Graves' hyperthyroidism and ophthalmopathy. Each CDR3 protein is one row after TCRdb ran MiXCR on the multiplex PCR reads. Counted here are approximately 640,000 distinct CDR3 sequences, around 16% occurring once; the ten biggest clones make up 3.8%. Specimen: blood. These receptors came from a young woman with Graves' hyperthyroidism. Each CDR3 is given with its conserved first and last residue. The D gene is left open where the match is weak. Size is omitted from some rows. Given values are once, few, many or a class for expanded clones.

TRBV7-3	TRBD1	TRBJ2-7	-	TGTGCCAGCGGCTCAACCGGGACAGGGATCTACGAGCAGTACTTC	CASGSTGTGIYEQYF
TRBV29-1	-	TRBJ2-1	many	TGCAGCGTTGCTCATCTGGGTGAGCAGTTCTTC	CSVAHLGEQFF
TRBV9	-	TRBJ2-4	-	TGTGCCAGCAGCGTGGGAATAGCCAAAAACATTCAGTACTTC	CASSVGIAKNIQYF
TRBV10-2	-	TRBJ1-5	few	TGCGCCAGCAGTGACGTGTATAGCAATCAGCCCCAGCATTTT	CASSDVYSNQPQHF
TRBV24-1	TRBD1	TRBJ1-5	many	TGTGCCACCAGTGACTCCCTGGGGGGACAGTATAATCAGCCCCAGCATTTT	CATSDSLGGQYNQPQHF
TRBV6-2/TRBV6-3	TRBD1	TRBJ2-7	few	TGTGCCAGCAGTACTACAGGGGTACATTTCTACGAGCAGTACTTC	CASSTTGVHFYEQYF
TRBV20-1	TRBD2	TRBJ2-2	many	TGCAGTGCTAGGATCCTAGCGGTAAACACCGGGGAGCTGTTTTTT	CSARILAVNTGELFF
TRBV2	-	TRBJ1-3	many	TGTGCCAGCAGTGAAGCGTTCTCTGGAAACACCATATATTTT	CASSEAFSGNTIYF
TRBV7-8	-	TRBJ2-1	many	TGTGCCAGCAGCTTCCGCGTGGACGTCAATGAGCAGTTCTTC	CASSFRVDVNEQFF
TRBV27	-	TRBJ1-2	many	TGTGCCAGCAGTTTGTCAGGGGTAAATGGCTACACCTTC	CASSLSGVNGYTF
TRBV10-3	TRBD1	TRBJ1-5	-	TGTGCCATCAGAGCGACAGGGAATCAGCCCCAGCATTTT	CAIRATGNQPQHF
TRBV20-1	-	TRBJ2-7	-	TGCAGTGCTAGCGGGATCTCGCACTCCTACGAGCAGTACTTC	CSASGISHSYEQYF
TRBV11-2	-	TRBJ2-5	many	TGTGCCAGCAGCTTAGCCTCTTGGTCAGCCGGCAGGGAGACCCAGTACTTC	CASSLASWSAGRETQYF
TRBV18	-	TRBJ1-2	many	TGTGCCAGCTCACCGAATACGGGGGACTATGGCTACACCTTC	CASSPNTGDYGYTF
TRBV7-2	-	TRBJ1-1	many	TGTGCCAGCAGCTTAGGTTTCACTGAAGCTTTCTTT	CASSLGFTEAFF
TRBV11-2	-	TRBJ1-5	few	TGTGCCAGCAGATCGGGTCGCGCCCTAAATCAGCCCCAGCAATTT	CASRSGRALNQPQQF
TRBV20-1	-	TRBJ1-5	-	TGCAGTGCTAGAGAACTGAGGTCCCTAGCGGGAGTAAATACGCAGCATTTT	CSARELRSLAGVNTQHF
TRBV19	-	TRBJ1-5	-	TGTGCCAGTTATTCTTCTGGACAGCCCCAGCATTTT	CASYSSGQPQHF
TRBV7-2	-	TRBJ2-5	-	TGTGCCAGCAGCTACGGGCCCATAGAGGCCCAGTACTTC	CASSYGPIEAQYF
TRBV5-1	-	TRBJ2-1	few	TGCGCCAGCAGCTTGATGGAGGCCTACAATGAGCAGTTCTTC	CASSLMEAYNEQFF
TRBV20-1	-	TRBJ1-1	-	TGCAGTGCTAGAGAGGGGGCTCTTGAAGCTTTCTTT	CSAREGALEAFF
TRBV6-2/TRBV6-3	TRBD1	TRBJ2-7	many	TGTGCCAGCAGTTACCAGGGGGTCTACGAGCAGTACTTC	CASSYQGVYEQYF
TRBV7-2	TRBD2	TRBJ2-3	many	TGTGCCAGCAGCTTGGGCATTGCGGGAGAGGGGGATACGCAGTATTTT	CASSLGIAGEGDTQYF
TRBV7-3	-	TRBJ2-1	few	TGTGCCAGCAGCTACCGGGATTCACAGTTCTTC	CASSYRDSQFF
TRBV12-3/TRBV12-4	TRBD1	TRBJ2-1	many	TGTGCCAGCAGCCCGGGGACAGTTACCTACAATGAGCAGTTCTTC	CASSPGTVTYNEQFF
TRBV24-1	TRBD1	TRBJ2-7	few	TGTGCCACCAGTGATTTCGGACAGGGGGTTAACGAGCAGTACTTC	CATSDFGQGVNEQYF
TRBV28	-	TRBJ1-1	few	TGTGCCAGCAGTTTAGAACTGGAAAGGGGAGCTTTCTTT	CASSLELERGAFF